This T cell receptor beta chain was found in a study of T cells in Graves' hyperthyroidism and ophthalmopathy. Uncontrolled infections, other autoimmune diseases, pregnancy or lactation led to exclusion of patients. The PBMCs were taken from around 10 ml of fresh peripheral blood. V gave up 6 bases and J gave up 7 bases, with 10 bases separating them. CDR1 is LGHNA and CDR2 is YNFKEQ in the germline V gene. CDR3 length: 13 residues. With regard to this clonotype: As yet, its antigen is unknown.

RNA transcripts yielded amplified TCR beta CDR3 regions. A first-round RT-PCR of the TCR CDR3 used the HTBI primer set. TCRdb processed the multiplex PCR reads anew with MiXCR; each CDR3 protein has one entry. The sample gives some 320,000 distinct CDR3 sequences, roughly an eighth of which show up once; 30% to 40% is in the top ten. Overall study results and limits: Most thyroid clonotypes that were expanded above 0.001 also turned up in blood. Model-based prediction identified ophthalmopathy a median about 6.8 months prior to its onset.

The chain couples TRBV4-2 to TRBJ1-6; D remains unclear. The sequence was obtained from a woman aged 40-49 years with Graves' ophthalmopathy. Specimen: blood. CDR3 in DNA: TGTGCCAGCAGTTTTAGTTCCAATTCACCCCTCCACTTT. This encodes CASSFSSNSPLHF.